Shown below are 32 T cell receptor beta chains from a single sample sequenced in a study of shared T cell receptors in the human thymus. Some clones are missing from TCRdb's copy, which holds only in-frame ones; the method was immunoSEQ multiplex PCR. The data show approximately 580,000 clones, approximately 80% seen once. This sample also belongs to another study, concerning human thymus T cells.

The sequenced sample was thymocytes. The receptors come from a boy under three years old with a congenital heart defect.

V is TRBV6-1 and J is TRBJ2-5, with 8 nucleotides matching TRBD2. The J call may not be correct, given that the DNA end is closer to TRBJ2-7. The CDR3 sequence is 12 residues long. CDR1 is MNHNS and CDR2 is SASEGT in the germline V gene. This CDR3 is CATLAGYYEQYF. CDR3 nucleotides: TGTGCCACCCTAGCGGGTTACTACGAGCAGTACTTC.

This clone appeared a single time. This rearrangement joins TRBV5-1 to TRBJ1-1; D not certain. Trimming removed 4 bases at V and 0 bases at J, with 7 bases between. The CDR3 loop spans 13 amino acids. The germline CDR1 and CDR2 sequences are SGHRS and YFSETQ. This chain's CDR3 is CASSPALNTEAFF. The CDR3 bases are TGCGCCAGCAGCCCCGCGTTGAACACTGAAGCTTTCTTT.

Details on this clone: At one of its ends the junction is not consistent with the germline gene, which may arise from a read error. The chain links TRBV30 to TRBJ2-7; 9 positions match TRBD2. The germline V gene has CDR1 GTSNPN and CDR2 SVGIG (reference sequence). The CDR3 is 15 amino acids. CDR3 in amino acids: CVWSVPSGRQYEQYF. The CDR3 DNA reads TGTGTCTGGAGTGTACCAAGCGGGAGGCAGTACGAGCAGTACTTC.

This rearrangement joins TRBV20-1 to TRBJ2-3; 7 bases agree with TRBD2. The CDR3 has 10 amino acids. Trimming cost V 5 bases and J 8 bases; bases outside gene matches: 1. Germline lookup yields CDR1 DFQATT and CDR2 SNEGSKA (reference sequence). The DNA of the CDR3 is TGCAGTGCTGGGGGGGGTACGCAGTATTTT. Its translation: CSAGGGTQYF.

The gene calls are TRBV15 and TRBJ1-5; TRBD1 is a possible D gene (5 bases). Germline CDR1 LNHNV, CDR2 YYDKDF (reference sequence). The CDR3 loop spans 17 amino acids. V was trimmed by 0 bases and J by 5 bases, leaving 17 bases between them. CDR3 region: CATSRDRLGVADQPQHF. DNA of the CDR3: TGTGCCACCAGCAGAGATAGATTAGGGGTTGCAGATCAGCCCCAGCATTTT.

CDR3 sequence (DNA): TGTGCCTGGAGTAGGACTAGCGGGAGATTTAATATAGAGACCCAGTACTTC. Translation gives CAWSRTSGRFNIETQYF. The rearrangement uses TRBV30 and TRBJ2-5; 13 nucleotides match TRBD2. This CDR3 spans 17 amino acids. V lost 2 bases, J lost 4 bases, and 10 bases stayed unmatched. Per the germline V gene, CDR1 is GTSNPN and CDR2 is SVGIG (reference sequence).

The chain has TRBV4-2 and TRBJ2-3; no clear D gene. The CDR3 runs to 16 residues. Germline V gene sequence: CDR1 LGHNA, CDR2 YNFKEQ. Trimming removed 4 bases at V and 0 bases at J, with 14 bases between. CDR3 in DNA: TGTGCCAGCAGCCCTCTGAAAGAGGCTAGCACAGATACGCAGTATTTT. Its translation: CASSPLKEASTDTQYF.

This clone has only one observation. The rearrangement links TRBV4-1 to TRBJ1-1; 8 bases fit TRBD1. The length of the CDR3 is 16 residues. Looked up from germline, CDR1 is MGHRA and CDR2 is YSYEKL. Trimming removed 0 bases from V and 5 bases from J; junction bases left unmatched: 8. CDR3: CASSQESGGAFTEAFF. The CDR3 bases are TGCGCCAGCAGCCAAGAATCAGGGGGCGCGTTTACTGAAGCTTTCTTT.

This sequence joins TRBV7-3 and TRBJ2-1; D might be TRBD2 (5 bases). Germline values: CDR1 SGHTA, CDR2 FQGTGA. The V gene lost 5 bases and the J gene lost 3 bases, with 11 bases spanning the gap. There are 14 residues in the CDR3. In DNA, the CDR3 is TGTGCCAGCAGCCATTACGGAGGCTACAATGAGCAGTTCTTC. This gives the protein CASSHYGGYNEQFF.

The rearrangement links TRBV2 to TRBJ2-7; D unresolved. Trimming stripped 8 bases from V and 7 bases from J, with 18 bases between. The CDR3 consists of 13 residues. CDR1 SNHLY and CDR2 FYNNEI come from the germline V gene. In nucleotides, the CDR3 is TGTGCCAGCGGGCTCCCTACCGACGGAGAGCAGTACTTC. Translating gives CASGLPTDGEQYF. Drawing the rest from reference TRBV2 and TRBJ2-7, the complete variable domain is EPEVTQTPSHQVTQMGQEVILRCVPISNHLYFYWYRQILGQKVEFLVSFYNNEISEKSEIFDDQFSVERPDGSNFTLKIRSTKLEDSAMYFCASGLPTDGEQYFGPGTRLTVT.

The chain links TRBV11-3 to TRBJ2-7; possible D gene TRBD1, 6 bases. The V end was cut by 1 base, the J end by 0 bases, with 19 bases between. This CDR3 has 18 residues. CDR1 and CDR2 (germline): SGHNT, YENEEA. CDR3 sequence: CASSLADPFRDTSYEQYF. CDR3 nucleotide sequence: TGTGCCAGCAGCTTAGCCGACCCATTCCGGGACACCTCCTACGAGCAGTACTTC.

The genes are TRBV12-5 and TRBJ1-5, with D perhaps TRBD1 (5 bases). Germline assignment: CDR1 LGHNT and CDR2 FRNRAP. CDR3 length: 17 residues. V was trimmed by 1 base and J by 0 bases, leaving 13 bases between them. The CDR3 region is CASGLAPQGYSNQPQHF. The CDR3 nucleotides are TGTGCTAGTGGTTTGGCACCGCAGGGCTATAGCAATCAGCCCCAGCATTTT. Looking up the rest from reference TRBV12-5 and TRBJ1-5 gives the full variable domain: DARVTQTPRHKVTEMGQEVTMRCQPILGHNTVFWYRQTMMQGLELLAYFRNRAPLDDSGMPKDRFSAEMPDATLATLKIQPSEPRDSAVYFCASGLAPQGYSNQPQHFGDGTRLSIL.

The V gene is TRBV6-6, the J gene TRBJ2-3; 12 nucleotides line up with TRBD2. V was pared by 2 bases and J by 5 bases, with 5 bases of the junction left unmatched. Germline CDR1 MNHNY, CDR2 SVGAGI (reference sequence). The CDR3 is 16 residues long. The CDR3 DNA sequence: TGTGCCAGCAGTTACCCAACTAGCGGGAGGAAAGATACGCAGTATTTT. Its protein product is CASSYPTSGRKDTQYF.

This sequence joins TRBV25-1 and TRBJ1-2; TRBD1 aligns across 7 bases. The germline V gene has CDR1 MGHDK and CDR2 SYGVNS. The trim removed 8 bases at V and 4 bases at J, leaving 1 base unmatched. This CDR3 comprises 11 residues. CDR3 sequence reads: CASRQGYGYTF. As DNA, the CDR3 is TGTGCCAGCCGACAGGGCTATGGCTACACCTTC.

This clone has only a few counts. The chain is built from TRBV5-4 and TRBJ1-2, with 11 bases lining up with TRBD1. Germline CDR1 SGHNT, CDR2 YYREEE (reference sequence). This CDR3 spans 14 amino acids. Trimming at V came to 5 bases and at J to 9 bases, leaving 9 bases not matched to a gene. CDR3 coding DNA: TGTGCCAGCAGTGTCTCAGGACAGGGGGCAAGCTACACCTTC. This sequence encodes CASSVSGQGASYTF.

This chain joins TRBV18 and TRBJ2-7; 13 bases fit TRBD2. Germline V gene sequence: CDR1 KGHSH, CDR2 LQKENI. The CDR3 loop spans 19 amino acids. Trimming took 3 bases from V and 0 from J; bases not matched to a gene: 11. The CDR3 loop reads CASSPPGTSGISFSYEQYF. As DNA, the CDR3 is TGTGCCAGCTCACCTCCCGGGACTAGCGGGATAAGCTTCTCCTACGAGCAGTACTTC.

The V gene is TRBV5-4, the J gene TRBJ2-1, with unresolved D. The V gene lost 4 bases and the J gene lost 2 bases, with 16 bases spanning the gap. The length of the CDR3 is 16 residues. The germline V gene has CDR1 SGHNT and CDR2 YYREEE (reference sequence). The CDR3 reads CASSPTPANTYNEQFF. CDR3 nucleotide sequence: TGTGCCAGCAGCCCTACCCCAGCGAATACCTACAATGAGCAGTTCTTC.

V usage is TRBV28 and J usage is TRBJ2-7, with TRBD2 matching 9 bases. CDR1 MDHEN and CDR2 SYDVKM come from the germline V gene. Trimming removed 3 bases from V and 6 bases from J; junction bases left unmatched: 6. The CDR3 covers 14 residues. The CDR3 nucleotides read TGTGCCAGCAGTTTTATAGCGGGAGTGCCCGAGCAGTACTTC. Protein sequence: CASSFIAGVPEQYF.

J is TRBJ2-7 and V is TRBV7-6, with 7 bases matching TRBD2. The CDR3 extends over 15 amino acids. Germline-derived CDR1 and CDR2 are SGHVS and FNYEAQ. With V trimmed by 2 bases and J by 2 bases, 6 bases remained unmatched. The CDR3 region is CASSLFAGVAYEQYF. DNA of the CDR3: TGTGCCAGCAGCTTATTTGCGGGAGTTGCCTACGAGCAGTACTTC.

This CDR3 reads CASRRPGQDRGYGYTF. The CDR3 region has the DNA TGTGCCAGCAGACGCCCCGGACAGGACCGGGGGTATGGCTACACCTTC. The chain employs TRBV2 and TRBJ1-2; 7 bases are shared with TRBD1. The length of the CDR3 is 16 residues. V gave up 6 bases and J gave up 5 bases; unmatched junction bases: 15. Germline V gene data show CDR1 as SNHLY and CDR2 as FYNNEI.

The rearrangement uses TRBV6-1 and TRBJ2-5; 8 nucleotides align to TRBD2. This CDR3 contains 15 residues. The V gene end was trimmed by 0 bases and the J gene end by 9 bases; junction bases not matched to a gene: 9. Germline loops: CDR1 MNHNS, CDR2 SASEGT. The CDR3 DNA reads TGTGCCAGCAGTGAAGCGGCGACTAGCGCCTACCCCCAGTACTTC. Translating it yields CASSEAATSAYPQYF.

The CDR3 sequence: CASSLGAKQGPPYEQYF. The CDR3 region has the DNA TGTGCCAGCAGCTTAGGGGCCAAACAGGGACCCCCCTACGAGCAGTACTTC. The V and J genes are TRBV11-2 and TRBJ2-7, with a tentative D call TRBD1 (6 bases). Trimming left V 1 base short and J 2 bases short, with 18 bases between. This CDR3 has 17 amino acids. Germline assignment: CDR1 SGHAT and CDR2 FQNNGV.

This clone was seen only once. The chain carries TRBV30 and TRBJ2-3, with D possibly being TRBD2 (7 bases). CDR3 length: 14 amino acids. Germline values: CDR1 GTSNPN, CDR2 SVGIG (reference sequence). V was shortened by 0 bases and J by 6 bases, with 13 bases between the two germline ends. CDR3 coding DNA: TGTGCCTGGAGTGTAGGGGGGAGGGCCGATACGCAGTATTTT. Translating gives CAWSVGGRADTQYF. The full variable domain, completed using reference TRBV30 and TRBJ2-3, is SQTIHQWPATLVQPVGSPLSLECTVEGTSNPNLYWYRQAAGRGLQLLFYSVGIGQISSEVPQNLSASRPQDRQFILSSKKLLLSDSGFYLCAWSVGGRADTQYFGPGTRLTVL.

This clone appeared once. V and J are TRBV10-3 and TRBJ2-7, with D hard to call. Germline CDR1 is ENHRY and CDR2 is SYGVKD. Trimming stripped 4 bases from V and 2 bases from J, with 9 bases between. CDR3 size: 13 residues. The CDR3 loop reads CAISGTAAYEQYF. Here the CDR3 DNA reads TGTGCCATCAGTGGCACAGCAGCCTACGAGCAGTACTTC.

This clone was seen once. The rearrangement joins TRBV19 to TRBJ2-1, with a weak D call TRBD2 (6 bases). The germline gives CDR1 LNHDA, CDR2 SQIVND (reference sequence). CDR3 size: 15 residues. Trimming took 2 bases from V and 6 from J, leaving 14 bases between them. The CDR3 bases are TGTGCCAGTAGTATAATAGCGGTACTAGGCAATGAGCAGTTCTTC. This encodes CASSIIAVLGNEQFF. Variable domain in full (rest from reference TRBV19 and TRBJ2-1): DGGITQSPKYLFRKEGQNVTLSCEQNLNHDAMYWYRQDPGQGLRLIYYSQIVNDFQKGDIAEGYSVSREKKESFPLTVTSAQKNPTAFYLCASSIIAVLGNEQFFGPGTRLTVL.

The V gene is TRBV27, the J gene TRBJ2-7; 12 bases are a match to TRBD2. Germline V gene sequence: CDR1 MNHEY, CDR2 SMNVEV (reference sequence). Unmatched junction bases numbered 7, after V lost 5 bases and J lost 5 bases. The CDR3 has 15 residues. The CDR3 DNA reads as TGTGCCAGCAGTCCTCCGACTAGCGGGAGACACGAGCAGTACTTC. As protein: CASSPPTSGRHEQYF.

This clone appeared a single time. This rearrangement joins TRBV6-5 to TRBJ1-2, with unresolved D. CDR3 size: 14 residues. Trimming removed 8 bases at V and 2 bases at J, with 15 bases between. Per germline, CDR1 MNHEY and CDR2 SVGAGI. CDR3 amino acids: CASLPSWPNYGYTF. The CDR3 coding sequence is TGTGCCAGCCTCCCCTCTTGGCCGAACTATGGCTACACCTTC.

The rearrangement links TRBV2 to TRBJ1-1; D gene unclear. The germline CDR1 and CDR2 sequences are SNHLY and FYNNEI. V dropped 7 bases and J dropped 13 bases, with 7 bases sitting between them. The CDR3 runs 8 residues. CDR3: CASKEGFF. As DNA, the CDR3 is TGTGCCAGCAAGGAGGGTTTCTTT.

The chain combines TRBV4-2 with TRBJ2-5; D might be TRBD1 (7 bases). V lost 4 bases and J 3 bases, leaving 21 bases between the germline ends. CDR1 and CDR2 from the germline V gene are LGHNA and YNFKEQ. The CDR3 runs 17 residues. The CDR3 nucleotides read TGTGCCAGCAGCCTCCACTACCCGCGGGACAGCAAAGAGACCCAGTACTTC. It is translated as CASSLHYPRDSKETQYF.

The CDR3 DNA sequence: TGTGCCAGCAGCTTAATTGGGTACAGGGACACTGAAGCTTTCTTT. Its protein product is CASSLIGYRDTEAFF. This chain links TRBV11-2 with TRBJ1-1; D might be TRBD1 (6 bases). This CDR3 is 15 amino acids long. Looked up from germline, CDR1 is SGHAT and CDR2 is FQNNGV. V lost 2 bases and J lost 3, with 13 bases in between.

The chain carries TRBV2 and TRBJ2-5, with 10 bases matching TRBD2. V dropped 2 bases and J dropped 5; count of bases not matched to a gene: 5. The length of the CDR3 is 15 residues. Germline V lookup: CDR1 SNHLY, CDR2 FYNNEI. CDR3 nucleotides: TGTGCCAGCAGTGAACGTCTAGCGGGAGCGGAGACCCAGTACTTC. Amino acids: CASSERLAGAETQYF.

This sequence joins TRBV5-6 and TRBJ2-7; D is unresolved. The CDR3 totals 18 residues. V dropped 2 bases and J dropped 4 bases, with 25 bases sitting between them. In germline, CDR1 is SGHDT, CDR2 YYEEEE. The CDR3, as DNA: TGTGCCAGCAGCTTCGCCCTAGTAGCCGGCCCCTCAACTTACGAGCAGTACTTC. Its translation is CASSFALVAGPSTYEQYF.